These T cell receptor beta chains were read from a single sample in a study of blood T cell repertoires in COVID-19. TCRdb's copy holds only in-frame clones and misses some; the assay was immunoSEQ multiplex PCR. The table records 190,000 or so clones, more than 80% of them present only once. Material: PBMCs or T cells enriched from blood (not recorded which). The source of these receptors is a young woman who had recovered from COVID-19. Both conserved end residues are part of each CDR3. Each record gives: clone size, J gene, V gene, D gene, CDR3 DNA, CDR3 protein. A D gene is named only where the DNA matches it firmly. Clone size, where shown, is once, few, many, or a class for clones that have expanded.

size: -; J: TRBJ2-3; V: TRBV9; D: -; DNA: TGTGCCAGCAGCTTAACCACGCAGGGATTCACAGATACGCAGTATTTT; CDR3: CASSLTTQGFTDTQYF
size: -; J: TRBJ2-7; V: TRBV7-9; D: -; DNA: TGTGCCAGCAGCCCCCAGGCGGAGCAGTACTTC; CDR3: CASSPQAEQYF
size: -; J: TRBJ1-6; V: TRBV9; D: -; DNA: TGTGCCAGCAGCGTAGGGCCTCCAGGGGTTGGTTCACCCCTCCACTTT; CDR3: CASSVGPPGVGSPLHF
size: -; J: TRBJ2-5; V: TRBV9; D: -; DNA: TGTGCCAGCAGCGTAGGCGGGGACCAAGAGACCCAGTACTTC; CDR3: CASSVGGDQETQYF
size: -; J: TRBJ1-2; V: TRBV2; D: TRBD1; DNA: TGTGCCAGCAGTGAAGAACAGGGGGTTCGAAGTGGCTACACCTTC; CDR3: CASSEEQGVRSGYTF
size: -; J: TRBJ1-5; V: TRBV6-5; D: TRBD1; DNA: TGTGCCAGCAGTTCCACAGGGGCCACCCAGCCCCAGCATTTT; CDR3: CASSSTGATQPQHF
size: -; J: TRBJ2-2; V: TRBV30; D: -; DNA: TGTGCCTGGAGTTGGGGGGCGAACACCGGGGAGCTGTTTTTT; CDR3: CAWSWGANTGELFF
size: -; J: TRBJ2-1; V: TRBV24-1; D: TRBD2; DNA: TGTGCCACCAGTGATCTGACTAGCGGGGGGGGTATCTTC; CDR3: CATSDLTSGGGIF
size: -; J: TRBJ2-1; V: TRBV6-1; D: TRBD1; DNA: TGTGCCAGCAGTGAACCAGGGGGTTCCTACAATGAGCAGTTCTTC; CDR3: CASSEPGGSYNEQFF
size: -; J: TRBJ1-3; V: TRBV4-2; D: -; DNA: TGTGCCAGCAGCCAAGATTCGGCCAGGGCTGGAAACACCATATATTTT; CDR3: CASSQDSARAGNTIYF
size: -; J: TRBJ2-5; V: TRBV9; D: -; DNA: TGTGCCAGCAGCGCCGTACAGGGGGGGCAAGAGACCCAGTACTTC; CDR3: CASSAVQGGQETQYF
size: -; J: TRBJ2-1; V: TRBV6-4; D: TRBD2; DNA: TGTGCCAGCAGTGACGGCCTTGGCGGGGGGGCCGATGAGCAGTTCTTC; CDR3: CASSDGLGGGADEQFF
size: -; J: TRBJ1-3; V: TRBV29-1; D: -; DNA: TGCAGCGTTGTACTCGGGAACTCTGGAAACACCATATATTTT; CDR3: CSVVLGNSGNTIYF
size: -; J: TRBJ2-3; V: TRBV28; D: -; DNA: TGTGCCAGCAGTCCAAGCACAGATACGCAGTATTTT; CDR3: CASSPSTDTQYF
size: few; J: TRBJ1-2; V: TRBV19; D: -; DNA: TGTGCCACCTCGGCAGGGATTAACTATGGCTACACCTTC; CDR3: CATSAGINYGYTF
size: once; J: TRBJ1-2; V: TRBV7-2; D: TRBD1; DNA: TGTGCCAGCAGCTTAATCCCCAACTACCGGACAGGGGACGGCTACACCTTC; CDR3: CASSLIPNYRTGDGYTF
size: -; J: TRBJ1-4; V: TRBV7-6; D: -; DNA: TGTGCCAGCAGTACGGGGGGGGCTCCCCTCGGTGAAAAACTGTTTTTT; CDR3: CASSTGGAPLGEKLFF
size: -; J: TRBJ2-2; V: TRBV7-9; D: TRBD2; DNA: TGTGCCAGCAGCGCCGGCGGGAGTTACACCGGGGAGCTGTTTTTT; CDR3: CASSAGGSYTGELFF
size: -; J: TRBJ2-3; V: TRBV7-9; D: -; DNA: TGTGCCAGCAGCTCCGAACTAGAAGTCGGCACAGATACGCAGTATTTT; CDR3: CASSSELEVGTDTQYF
size: once; J: TRBJ1-1; V: TRBV28; D: TRBD1; DNA: TGTGCCAGCAGAACCACAGGGGGCAGGGGGATTGAAGCTTTCTTT; CDR3: CASRTTGGRGIEAFF
size: -; J: TRBJ1-1; V: TRBV12-5; D: TRBD1; DNA: TGTGCTAGTGAGGAGGGACAGACCACTGAAGCTTTCTTT; CDR3: CASEEGQTTEAFF
size: -; J: TRBJ1-2; V: TRBV29-1; D: -; DNA: TGCAGCGTTGAACAACAGGGTCACTATGGCTACACCTTC; CDR3: CSVEQQGHYGYTF
size: -; J: TRBJ2-2; V: TRBV27; D: TRBD1; DNA: TGTGCCAGCACCGGACAGGGGAACACCGGGGAGCTGTTTTTT; CDR3: CASTGQGNTGELFF
size: -; J: TRBJ2-2; V: TRBV5-1; D: -; DNA: TGCGCCAGCAGTTGGACGGCCAGCAGGGACACCGGGGAGCTGTTTTTT; CDR3: CASSWTASRDTGELFF
size: -; J: TRBJ1-4; V: TRBV3-1/TRBV3-2; D: -; DNA: TGTGCCAGCAGCACCTTTAGGGGGAAGGGTGCTAATGAAAAACTGTTTTTT; CDR3: CASSTFRGKGANEKLFF
size: -; J: TRBJ2-7; V: TRBV6-5; D: -; DNA: TGTGCCAGCAGTTACTCGGGGGGACAGCGATCCTACGAGCAGTACTTC; CDR3: CASSYSGGQRSYEQYF
size: -; J: TRBJ2-3; V: TRBV3-1/TRBV3-2; D: TRBD1; DNA: TGTGCCAGCACATTCGGACAGGGGAGGGATACGCAGTATTTT; CDR3: CASTFGQGRDTQYF
size: once; J: TRBJ1-1; V: TRBV6-4; D: -; DNA: TGTGCCAGCAGTGTAGACAGGAGCAACACTGAAGCTTTCTTT; CDR3: CASSVDRSNTEAFF
size: -; J: TRBJ2-5; V: TRBV10-3; D: -; DNA: TGTGCCATCAGTGATGAGTTCCCAGAGACCCAGTACTTC; CDR3: CAISDEFPETQYF
size: -; J: TRBJ2-7; V: TRBV11-2; D: -; DNA: TGTGCCAGCAGCCCTGCGGGGCAGTTATACGAGCAGTACTTC; CDR3: CASSPAGQLYEQYF
size: -; J: TRBJ2-7; V: TRBV4-1; D: -; DNA: TGCGCCAGCAGCCAAGACAGCCAGGTCTCCTACGAGCAGTACTTC; CDR3: CASSQDSQVSYEQYF
size: -; J: TRBJ1-5; V: TRBV5-6; D: -; DNA: TGTGCCAGCAGCTTTGGAGTTGGGGCCAATCAGCCCCAGCATTTT; CDR3: CASSFGVGANQPQHF
size: -; J: TRBJ1-6; V: TRBV12-5; D: TRBD1; DNA: TGTGCTAGTGGTTTGGTACGGAGATCGGGACAGAGCTTCCCCCTCCACTTT; CDR3: CASGLVRRSGQSFPLHF
size: -; J: TRBJ1-2; V: TRBV19; D: -; DNA: TGTGCCAGTAGTATCCAGGGGATTGGCTACACCTTC; CDR3: CASSIQGIGYTF
size: -; J: TRBJ1-2; V: TRBV4-1; D: -; DNA: TGCGCCAGCAGCCAAGAGTTCTTTGGGACTCTAGGTCCTGGCTACACCTTC; CDR3: CASSQEFFGTLGPGYTF
size: -; J: TRBJ1-2; V: TRBV4-1; D: TRBD1; DNA: TGCGCCAGCAGCCAAGGGGGACAGGGCTTTTACTATGGCTACACCTTC; CDR3: CASSQGGQGFYYGYTF
size: -; J: TRBJ1-2; V: TRBV3-1/TRBV3-2; D: TRBD1; DNA: TGTGCCAGCAGCCTTCGAGGGTCAGGGGGCTCGGGAGGCTACACCTTC; CDR3: CASSLRGSGGSGGYTF
size: -; J: TRBJ2-1; V: TRBV10-3; D: TRBD2; DNA: TGTGCCATCAGGCCGTTTGGGACTAGCGGGGACCACAATGAGCAGTTCTTC; CDR3: CAIRPFGTSGDHNEQFF
size: -; J: TRBJ1-6; V: TRBV5-1; D: -; DNA: TGCGCCAGCAGCTTGGTCTCAGGGGATTCACCCCTCCACTTT; CDR3: CASSLVSGDSPLHF
size: -; J: TRBJ1-2; V: TRBV7-9; D: -; DNA: TGTGCCAGCACCCCAGGGGAAAGGGGAGGCTACACCTTC; CDR3: CASTPGERGGYTF
size: -; J: TRBJ2-5; V: TRBV28; D: TRBD1; DNA: TGTGCCAGCAGACAAACGGGGACAGGGGGTCTGGGAGAGACCCAGTACTTC; CDR3: CASRQTGTGGLGETQYF
size: few; J: TRBJ2-7; V: TRBV3-1/TRBV3-2; D: -; DNA: TGTGCCAGCAGCCAAGGGGGGGGACAACCCTACGAGCAGTACTTC; CDR3: CASSQGGGQPYEQYF
size: -; J: TRBJ1-3; V: TRBV3-1/TRBV3-2; D: -; DNA: TGTGCCAGCAGCCAAGGTATTGGGCCTGGAAACACCATATATTTT; CDR3: CASSQGIGPGNTIYF
size: -; J: TRBJ1-1; V: TRBV6-5; D: TRBD1; DNA: TGTGCCAGCAGTTACATACAGGGGCGCGCTTTCTTT; CDR3: CASSYIQGRAFF
size: once; J: TRBJ2-3; V: TRBV19; D: -; DNA: TGTGCCAGTACCGAGAGGGCTTTCCCCACAGATACGCAGTATTTT; CDR3: CASTERAFPTDTQYF
size: few; J: TRBJ2-5; V: TRBV3-1/TRBV3-2; D: TRBD1; DNA: TGTGCCAGCAGCCAAGGACAGGGGGACCAAGAGACCCAGTACTTC; CDR3: CASSQGQGDQETQYF
size: -; J: TRBJ2-7; V: TRBV30; D: TRBD1; DNA: TGTGCCTGGAGTCCCGGACAGGGGCTCGAGCAGTACTTC; CDR3: CAWSPGQGLEQYF
size: -; J: TRBJ1-1; V: TRBV5-4; D: -; DNA: TGTGCCAGCAGCTTTTGGGGGGGCGGGTCAACTGAAGCTTTCTTT; CDR3: CASSFWGGGSTEAFF
size: -; J: TRBJ2-7; V: TRBV7-6; D: -; DNA: TGTGCCAGCAGCTTAGGCGCAGGGTCGGGCGAGCAGTACTTC; CDR3: CASSLGAGSGEQYF
size: -; J: TRBJ1-5; V: TRBV6-2/TRBV6-3; D: -; DNA: TGTGCCAGCAGTTACTCGAACAGGCTACTAAATCAGCCCCAGCATTTT; CDR3: CASSYSNRLLNQPQHF